These T cell receptor beta chains were read from a single sample in a study of OX40 agonist ivuxolimab in advanced cancers. Profiling relied on immunoSEQ multiplex PCR, and the TCRdb table lists in-frame clones only, not all of them. The table lists roughly 70,000 clones, almost 90% of them singletons. Source: CD4+ or CD8+ T cells sorted from blood, taken in a trial of the OX40 agonist ivuxolimab. The origin of the receptors is an adult with an advanced solid tumor such as melanoma, head and neck, liver or kidney cancer. The CDR3 runs from the conserved cysteine through the conserved F or W. The order of the fields is J gene, D gene, clone size, V gene, CDR3 DNA, CDR3 protein. A D gene is named only where the DNA matches it firmly. For some rows the clone size is stated as once, few or many, or as a class when expanded; others skip it.

TRBJ2-7	TRBD2	NA	TRBV7-2	TGTGCCAGCAGCTTAGTCGCGGGAGGGTGGAACGAGCAGTACTTC	CASSLVAGGWNEQYF
TRBJ2-3	NA	NA	TRBV4-1	TGCGCCAGCAGCGAAGGGGGGAGCACAGATACGCAGTATTTT	CASSEGGSTDTQYF
TRBJ1-5	TRBD1	NA	TRBV18	TGTGCCAGCTCACCAGGGACAGGCAATCAGCCCCAGCATTTT	CASSPGTGNQPQHF
TRBJ1-1	NA	NA	TRBV5-1	TGCGCCAGCAGCTTGATAGGAGGGATTGAAGCTTTCTTT	CASSLIGGIEAFF
TRBJ2-5	NA	NA	TRBV5-1	TGCGCCAGCAGCTTGGCGGGCCTAGGGGAGACCCAGTACTTC	CASSLAGLGETQYF
TRBJ1-6	NA	once	TRBV5-1	TGCGCCAGCAGCTTGGGGATGAATTCACCCCTCCACTTT	CASSLGMNSPLHF
TRBJ1-1	NA	NA	TRBV6-1	TGTGCCAGCAGTGAAGGAGGCAAGAACACTGAAGCTTTCTTT	CASSEGGKNTEAFF
TRBJ2-2	TRBD1	NA	TRBV28	TGTGCCAGCAGTTCCAGTTTGCGTCGCCCGGGACAGGGGGACACCGGGGAGCTGTTTTTT	CASSSSLRRPGQGDTGELFF
TRBJ1-6	TRBD1	NA	TRBV7-9	TGTGCCAGCAGCCCCACAGGGGGTAGTAGTTCACCCCTCCACTTT	CASSPTGGSSSPLHF
TRBJ2-1	TRBD2	few	TRBV9	TGTGCCAGCAGCTTATCCGGGACTAGCGGGAGCTACAATGAGCAGTTCTTC	CASSLSGTSGSYNEQFF
TRBJ2-1	NA	NA	TRBV7-9	TGTGCCAGCGTTTTTAGCCGGGACTCTAGCTCCTACAATGAGCAGTTCTTC	CASVFSRDSSSYNEQFF
TRBJ1-2	TRBD1	NA	TRBV27	TGTGCCAGCAGTCCCTCCGGGACAGGAGACTATGGCTACACCTTC	CASSPSGTGDYGYTF
TRBJ1-1	NA	NA	TRBV6-5	TGTGCCAGCAGTTATCTGGGTGAAGCTTTCTTT	CASSYLGEAFF
TRBJ2-3	NA	NA	TRBV14	TGTGCCAGCAGCCCATCTGATACGCAGTATTTT	CASSPSDTQYF
TRBJ2-7	TRBD2	NA	TRBV5-4	TGTGCCAGCAGCTTGGCGGGAGGGTCCTCCTACGAGCAGTACTTC	CASSLAGGSSYEQYF
TRBJ2-4	NA	medium-sized	TRBV10-3	TGTGCCATCAGTGAGTCTGGGGAAGGGGCCAAAAACATTCAGTACTTC	CAISESGEGAKNIQYF
TRBJ2-7	TRBD1	NA	TRBV6-6	TGTGCCAGCAGCGACCGGGACAGGGAATACGAGCAGTACTTC	CASSDRDREYEQYF
TRBJ2-5	NA	NA	TRBV28	TGTGCCAGCAGTTTGTGGGTACCGGGGACCCAGTACTTC	CASSLWVPGTQYF
TRBJ1-6	NA	NA	TRBV10-3	TGTGCCATCAGTGAGTGGGGCGGCAATTCACCCCTCCACTTT	CAISEWGGNSPLHF
TRBJ2-7	NA	NA	TRBV20-1	TGCAGTGCTACCAGCGGTTACGAGCAGTACTTC	CSATSGYEQYF
TRBJ2-6	NA	NA	TRBV19	TGTGCCAGTAGTATTGACGGGAGCTCTGGGGCCAACGTCCTGACTTTC	CASSIDGSSGANVLTF
TRBJ2-1	TRBD2	NA	TRBV2	TGTGCCAGCAGGGTCGGACTAGCGGGAGGGGGTGAGCAGTTCTTC	CASRVGLAGGGEQFF
TRBJ1-4	TRBD1	NA	TRBV2	TGTGCCAGCAGCCCGACAGGGACGGGTGAAAAACTGTTTTTT	CASSPTGTGEKLFF
TRBJ1-5	NA	NA	TRBV5-6	TGTGCCAGCAGCTTCTTCCCAGGAGGCAATCAGCCCCAGCATTTT	CASSFFPGGNQPQHF
TRBJ2-2	NA	NA	TRBV4-3	TGCGCCAGCAGCCGAGACAGGGAGGCCGGGGAGCTGTTTTTT	CASSRDREAGELFF
TRBJ1-4	TRBD1	NA	TRBV11-1	TGTGCCAGCAGCGGAGGGGGCAACGAGGAAAAACTGTTTTTT	CASSGGGNEEKLFF
TRBJ2-7	TRBD2	NA	TRBV28	TGTGCCAGCAGTGATACCCCTAGCGGGTTCGCCTACGAGCAGTACTTC	CASSDTPSGFAYEQYF
TRBJ2-3	NA	NA	TRBV5-1	TGCGCCAGCAGCTTGGAAGCCGGGGCAGATACGCAGTATTTT	CASSLEAGADTQYF
TRBJ1-6	NA	NA	TRBV18	TGTGCCAGCTCACCAGCTAATTCACCCCTCCACTTT	CASSPANSPLHF
TRBJ2-2	NA	NA	TRBV5-1	TGCGCCAGCAGCTTGCTCTCAATCGGCACCGGGGAGCTGTTTTTT	CASSLLSIGTGELFF
TRBJ1-2	NA	NA	TRBV27	TGTGCCAGCGGCGGGGTGACTGGGCTAATTCTCGGCTACACCTTC	CASGGVTGLILGYTF
TRBJ2-1	NA	NA	TRBV5-4	TGTGCCAGCAGGGTTGAGAACTGGGATCGGAATGAGCAGTTCTTC	CASRVENWDRNEQFF
TRBJ1-6	NA	NA	TRBV27	TGTGCCAGCATGGTACAGGGCAATTCACCCCTCCACTTT	CASMVQGNSPLHF
TRBJ2-1	TRBD1	NA	TRBV10-3	TGTGCCATCAGTGATCAATCCCGGGACAGTGAGCAGTTCTTC	CAISDQSRDSEQFF
TRBJ2-5	TRBD2	NA	TRBV5-8	TGTGCCAGCAGCTTGCGGGGGGGAACCGAAAGGAAGGAGACCCAGTACTTC	CASSLRGGTERKETQYF
TRBJ2-5	NA	NA	TRBV2	TGTGCCAGCAGTACAGGGAATTCGGAGACCCAGTACTTC	CASSTGNSETQYF
TRBJ2-7	NA	NA	TRBV7-2	TGTGCCAGCAGCTCGACCCGGTGGGGGGTTTCCTACGAGCAGTACTTC	CASSSTRWGVSYEQYF
TRBJ1-5	TRBD1	once	TRBV30	TGTGCCTGGAGTAAGGACAGGGGGTACCAGCCCCAGCATTTT	CAWSKDRGYQPQHF
TRBJ2-7	TRBD1	NA	TRBV5-1	TGCGCCAGCAGCTTGGCTACCGGGACAGGGGGGACCGAGCAGTACTTC	CASSLATGTGGTEQYF
TRBJ2-1	TRBD2	NA	TRBV9	TGTGCCAGCAGCCCTCGAAGAGCAGCGGGGAGTGCCTACAATGAGCAGTTCTTC	CASSPRRAAGSAYNEQFF
TRBJ2-7	TRBD1	few	TRBV7-9	TGTGCCAGCAGCCGACAGGGTACCTACGAGCAGTACTTC	CASSRQGTYEQYF
TRBJ1-2	NA	NA	TRBV27	TGTGCCAGCAGTTTAAATGATATGGGCACGGATGGCTACACCTTC	CASSLNDMGTDGYTF
TRBJ2-7	TRBD1	NA	TRBV19	TGTGCCAGTAGTCGGGGACAGGGGCTCTCCGAGCAGTACTTC	CASSRGQGLSEQYF
TRBJ2-7	NA	few	TRBV7-6	TGTGCCAGCAGCTTAGTGGCAGCCTCCTACGAGCAGTACTTC	CASSLVAASYEQYF
TRBJ2-2	NA	few	TRBV7-3	TGTGCCAGCAGCTTAATAGTTGGCACCGGGGAGCTGTTTTTT	CASSLIVGTGELFF
TRBJ1-2	NA	NA	TRBV5-1	TGCGCCAGCAGGGATGACAGCTATGGCTACACCTTC	CASRDDSYGYTF
TRBJ2-1	NA	NA	TRBV18	TGTGCCAGCTCACCAGCGGCAGGCCTAACTCTGGGCAATGAGCAGTTCTTC	CASSPAAGLTLGNEQFF
TRBJ2-3	NA	NA	TRBV23-1	TGCGCCAGCAGTAAGATGGGTGGGCCCGCTAGCACAGATACGCAGTATTTT	CASSKMGGPASTDTQYF
TRBJ2-7	NA	NA	TRBV2	TGTGCCAGCAGCGGGGCCTACGAGCAGTACTTC	CASSGAYEQYF
TRBJ2-3	NA	few	TRBV4-2	TGTGCCAGCAGCCGGGCGGGCGGGAACACAGATACGCAGTATTTT	CASSRAGGNTDTQYF
TRBJ2-5	NA	NA	TRBV5-1	TGCGCCAGCAGACTGGCGGAGACCCAGTACTTC	CASRLAETQYF